These 21 T cell receptor beta chains were all obtained from the same sample, sequenced in a study of regulatory T cells in long-lasting Graves disease. The time point denotes: persistent/refractory GD, antithyroid drugs over 5 years with positive TRAb. RNA extracted from PBMCs served as the sequencing template. According to the study, TCR beta libraries were built with iRepertoire HTBI primers and CDR3-region Arm-PCR. TCRdb re-analysed the multiplex PCR reads in MiXCR, keeping a single row per CDR3 protein. The sample consists of roughly 500,000 distinct CDR3 sequences, about 20% of them appearing once. Sequencing used peripheral blood mononuclear cells (PBMCs), obtained when the disease was refractory, from a patient treated with antithyroid drugs. These receptors all come from a female donor with Graves disease.

This clonotype was seen ten or more times. The chain joins TRBV20-1 to TRBJ2-7; 9 nucleotides align to TRBD2. In germline, CDR1 is DFQATT, CDR2 SNEGSKA (reference sequence). This CDR3 comprises 12 residues. V dropped 7 bases and J dropped 4; count of bases not matched to a gene: 5. The CDR3 nucleotides read TGCAGTGGGGGCGGGGGGGCTTACGAGCAGTACTTC. It yields the protein CSGGGGAYEQYF.

The sample holds many counts of this clonotype. V and J are TRBV6-1 and TRBJ1-1; TRBD1 aligns across 7 bases. Trimming cost V 10 bases and J 0 bases; bases outside gene matches: 8. This CDR3 is built from 14 residues. Germline-derived CDR1 and CDR2 are MNHNS and SASEGT. CDR3 sequence reads: CAIKGDSVNTEAFF. The CDR3 bases are TGTGCCATCAAGGGGGACAGTGTGAACACTGAAGCTTTCTTT.

The chain uses TRBV7-3 and TRBJ2-4, with 9 bases matching TRBD1. The CDR3 has 14 amino acids. CDR1 is SGHTA and CDR2 is FQGTGA in the germline V gene. The V gene end was trimmed by 5 bases and the J gene end by 7 bases; junction bases not matched to a gene: 6. The CDR3 protein is CASSEQGAQNIQYF. CDR3 DNA sequence: TGTGCCAGCAGCGAACAGGGGGCGCAGAACATTCAGTACTTC.

Only a few counts were recorded for this clonotype. The V and J genes are TRBV7-2 and TRBJ1-3; D is perhaps TRBD1 (5 bases). The ends were cut back, 0 bases at V and 8 bases at J, with 11 bases in the middle. Germline CDR1 is SGHTA and CDR2 is FQGNSA. The CDR3 loop spans 14 amino acids. CDR3 in amino acids: CASSLAPGLDTIYF. The CDR3 DNA sequence: TGTGCCAGCAGCTTAGCTCCAGGGTTAGACACCATATATTTT.

This clonotype has more than one count but fewer than ten. The chain carries TRBV30 and TRBJ1-4, with D possibly TRBD1 on 5 matching bases. With 4 bases removed from V and 7 bases from J, the gap between germline ends came to 22 bases. Germline-derived CDR1 and CDR2 are GTSNPN and SVGIG (reference sequence). CDR3 length equals 16 residues. This CDR3 is CAWTVPRDPRGEKLFF. The CDR3 DNA sequence: TGTGCCTGGACCGTACCCCGGGACCCGCGGGGTGAAAAACTGTTTTTT.

The rearrangement joins TRBV30 to TRBJ1-5, with D possibly matching TRBD1 (6 bases). CDR3 length: 15 residues. The V end was cut by 6 bases, the J end by 3 bases, with 18 bases between. CDR1 and CDR2 from the germline V gene are GTSNPN and SVGIG (reference sequence). In DNA, the CDR3 is TGTGCCTGCCGGGGGGGCGGTAACAACAATCAGCCCCAGCATTTT. Its protein is CACRGGGNNNQPQHF. The complete variable domain, with remaining parts taken from reference TRBV30 and TRBJ1-5, reads SQTIHQWPATLVQPVGSPLSLECTVEGTSNPNLYWYRQAAGRGLQLLFYSVGIGQISSEVPQNLSASRPQDRQFILSSKKLLLSDSGFYLCACRGGGNNNQPQHFGDGTRLSIL.

This clonotype is medium-sized (0.01 to 0.1%) by share. The rearrangement uses TRBV6-5 and TRBJ1-2, with D maybe TRBD1 (5 bases). Germline-derived CDR1 and CDR2 are MNHEY and SVGAGI. Trimming cost V 4 bases and J 2 bases, with 23 bases left between them. CDR3 length equals 18 residues. The CDR3 is CASSLPLREGRWNYGYTF. CDR3 DNA sequence: TGTGCCAGCAGTTTACCCCTTAGGGAGGGGAGGTGGAACTATGGCTACACCTTC.

This clonotype was seen a handful of times. The chain links TRBV9 to TRBJ2-7; D remains ambiguous. There are 14 residues in the CDR3. Trimming removed 0 bases from V and 1 base from J, with 8 bases in between. From germline, CDR1 is SGDLS and CDR2 YYNGEE. The chain's CDR3 is CASSVVEHSYEQYF. The CDR3 DNA is TGTGCCAGCAGCGTAGTCGAGCATTCCTACGAGCAGTACTTC.

This clonotype has a handful of counts. The rearrangement joins TRBV4-2 to TRBJ2-7; perhaps TRBD1 as D (6 bases). This CDR3 is built from 13 residues. The germline gives CDR1 LGHNA, CDR2 YNFKEQ. Trimming took 2 bases from V and 6 from J, leaving 11 bases between them. The CDR3 sequence: CASSQPQGSEQYF. Here the CDR3 DNA reads TGTGCCAGCAGCCAACCCCAGGGGTCCGAGCAGTACTTC.

The chain carries TRBV5-1 and TRBJ1-4, with 7 bases fitting TRBD1. This CDR3 spans 15 amino acids. CDR1 is SGHRS and CDR2 is YFSETQ in the germline V gene. Germline trimming cut 2 bases from V and 8 bases from J; bases unmatched to any gene: 9. The CDR3 here is CASSLQGTPGEKLFF. The CDR3 DNA reads as TGCGCCAGCAGCTTACAGGGGACACCCGGAGAAAAACTGTTTTTT.

This clonotype was observed many times. V and J are TRBV28 and TRBJ1-1; D uncertain. With 5 bases removed from V and 11 bases from J, the gap between germline ends came to 18 bases. Germline V gene lookup returns CDR1 MDHEN and CDR2 SYDVKM. This CDR3 comprises 13 residues. CDR3 nucleotides: TGTGCCAGCAGTGGGGAGGAGGGAGTGGGCGCTTTCTTT. Translated: CASSGEEGVGAFF.

At least ten counts were recorded for this clonotype. The rearrangement uses TRBV28 and TRBJ2-4, with D hard to call. Trimming pared 7 bases from V and 1 base from J, leaving 14 bases between. Germline V gene sequence: CDR1 MDHEN, CDR2 SYDVKM. This CDR3 region has 15 residues. In DNA, the CDR3 is TGTGCCAGCACCGCGGTCCAGAGGGCCAAAAACATTCAGTACTTC. Translation gives CASTAVQRAKNIQYF.

Comment on this clonotype: The CDR3 ends on some other residue instead of the conserved phenylalanine or tryptophan, so this is likely a read error. The V gene is TRBV19, the J gene TRBJ1-2, with 7 bases matching TRBD1. The V and J ends lost 4 bases and 4 bases, in that order; junction bases with no gene match: 18. This CDR3 has 18 residues. Looked up from germline, CDR1 is LNHDA and CDR2 is SQIVND (reference sequence). For the CDR3, the DNA is TGTGCCAGTAGTAGAAGCTTCTATCAAACAGGGGAGGGCTATGGCTACACCCTC. It codes for CASSRSFYQTGEGYGYTL.

In its sample, this clonotype was seen a few times. V is TRBV6-5 and J is TRBJ2-2; D gene uncertain. The CDR3 totals 12 residues. V shed 4 bases and J shed 6 bases, with 6 bases lying between them. CDR1 is MNHEY and CDR2 is SVGAGI in the germline V gene. The CDR3 bases are TGTGCCAGCAGTTGGTTGGCCGGGGAGCTGTTTTTT. Encoded protein: CASSWLAGELFF.

This clonotype has a count of ten or more. The rearrangement joins TRBV7-2 to TRBJ2-5; 8 bases are a match to TRBD1. CDR1 is SGHTA and CDR2 is FQGNSA in the germline V gene. The CDR3 totals 14 residues. V trimming: 4 bases; J trimming: 2 bases; junction bases outside the gene matches: 3. The CDR3 sequence is CASSSDRGQETQYF. The CDR3 DNA reads as TGTGCCAGCAGCTCCGACAGGGGACAAGAGACCCAGTACTTC.

The genes are TRBV28 and TRBJ2-1, with unresolved D. Germline V gene sequence: CDR1 MDHEN, CDR2 SYDVKM. V was trimmed by 6 bases and J by 1 base, leaving 10 bases between them. CDR3 length equals 14 residues. Here the CDR3 reads CASRRSFSYNEQFF. The CDR3 DNA is TGTGCCAGCAGGCGGAGTTTTTCCTACAATGAGCAGTTCTTC.

In its sample, this clonotype was seen a few times. For the CDR3, the DNA is TGCAGTGCTAGAGATGAAGGCTCCAACTCCTACGAGCAGTACTTC. As protein: CSARDEGSNSYEQYF. The chain joins TRBV20-1 to TRBJ2-7; D is unresolved. The germline V and J ends were trimmed by 0 bases and 0 bases, with 12 bases remaining between them. The length of the CDR3 is 15 residues. The V gene's germline CDR1 is DFQATT and CDR2 SNEGSKA (reference sequence).

This clonotype was counted many times. The junction departs from germline at one end; a sequencing error may be responsible. The CDR3 DNA follows: TGTGCTAGCAGCTTAGCACAGGGAGTCTCCGAGCAGTACTTC. The encoded protein is CASSLAQGVSEQYF. The chain has TRBV7-7 and TRBJ2-7; perhaps TRBD1 as D (6 bases). This CDR3 spans 14 amino acids. CDR1 and CDR2 (germline): SSHAT, FNYEAQ (reference sequence).

With regard to this clonotype: A read error may explain this, as a much larger clone is one base away. The V call is TRBV5-1, the J call TRBJ1-5; D is unclear. Germline CDR1 is SGHRS and CDR2 is YFSETQ. The CDR3 runs 13 residues. The CDR3 loop reads CAGSLAWGQPQHF. The CDR3 DNA sequence: TGCGCCGGCAGCTTGGCGTGGGGTCAGCCCCAGCATTTT.

The J gene is TRBJ2-6, the V gene TRBV19, with D unresolved. The CDR3 runs to 17 residues. CDR1 LNHDA and CDR2 SQIVND come from the germline V gene (reference sequence). V dropped 1 base and J dropped 1 base, with 11 bases sitting between them. CDR3 loop: CASSIGAARSGANVLTF. For the CDR3, the DNA is TGTGCCAGTAGTATAGGGGCAGCCCGTTCTGGGGCCAACGTCCTGACTTTC. The complete variable domain, with remaining parts taken from reference TRBV19 and TRBJ2-6, reads DGGITQSPKYLFRKEGQNVTLSCEQNLNHDAMYWYRQDPGQGLRLIYYSQIVNDFQKGDIAEGYSVSREKKESFPLTVTSAQKNPTAFYLCASSIGAARSGANVLTFGAGSRLTVL.

This clonotype was counted ten times or more. V gene TRBV28 combines with J gene TRBJ1-5; TRBD1 agrees at 8 bases. J was trimmed by 0 bases and V by 8 bases; bases with no gene match: 18. Germline lookup yields CDR1 MDHEN and CDR2 SYDVKM. The CDR3 loop spans 19 amino acids. CDR3 DNA: TGTGCCAGCTCCCTCCGGAGGCGGACAGGGACCTATAGCAATCAGCCCCAGCATTTT. Translation: CASSLRRRTGTYSNQPQHF.